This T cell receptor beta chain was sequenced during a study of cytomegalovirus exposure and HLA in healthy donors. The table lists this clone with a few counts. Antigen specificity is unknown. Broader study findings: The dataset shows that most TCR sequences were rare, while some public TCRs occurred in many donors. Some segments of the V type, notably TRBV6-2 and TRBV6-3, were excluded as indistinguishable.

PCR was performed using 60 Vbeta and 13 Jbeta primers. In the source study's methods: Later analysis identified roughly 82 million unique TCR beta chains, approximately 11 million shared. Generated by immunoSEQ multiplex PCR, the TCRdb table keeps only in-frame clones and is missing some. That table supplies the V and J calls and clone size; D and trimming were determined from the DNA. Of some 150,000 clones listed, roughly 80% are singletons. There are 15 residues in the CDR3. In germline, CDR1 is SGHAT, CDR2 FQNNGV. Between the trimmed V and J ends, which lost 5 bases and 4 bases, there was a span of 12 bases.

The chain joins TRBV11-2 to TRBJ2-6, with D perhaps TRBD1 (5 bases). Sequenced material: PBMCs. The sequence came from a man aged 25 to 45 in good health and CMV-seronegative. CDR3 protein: CASSPTAPGANVLTF. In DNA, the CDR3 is TGTGCCAGCAGCCCGACAGCACCCGGGGCCAACGTCCTGACTTTC.